The sample holds a few counts of the clone carrying this T cell receptor beta chain. Its antigen is unidentified. V was trimmed by 3 bases and J by 2 bases, leaving 7 bases between them. CDR3 length: 12 residues. Germline assignment: CDR1 SQVTM and CDR2 ANQGSEA. This entry is derived from a study of spatial heterogeneity in lung cancer. Study-level findings and limits: For expanded intratumoral alpha and beta TCRs, counts tracked tumor mutation counts.

Regarding time point: sample taken at primary tumor resection. Researchers sequenced whole RNA taken from tumor, nontumor lung or frozen PBMC without sorting. A single record per CDR3 protein comes from TCRdb applying MiXCR to the 5' RACE reads. The sample has about 3,300 distinct CDR3 sequences, roughly 15% seen once; the top ten hold roughly 7%. The TCR was taken from a male donor with early-stage non-small cell lung cancer. The input for sequencing was lung tumor tissue, taken at surgery. The rearrangement uses TRBV29-1 and TRBJ2-5; a weak D match, TRBD1 (5 bases). The CDR3 spells CSVDPGQETQYF. The CDR3 region has the DNA TGCAGCGTTGACCCAGGGCAAGAGACCCAGTACTTC.